These 16 T cell receptor beta chains share one sample of origin, sequenced in a study of T cells of healthy individuals. TCRdb re-derived calls from the 5' RACE reads in MiXCR, one entry per CDR3 protein. The table shows fewer than 70,000 distinct CDR3 sequences, with roughly 15% occurring only once. These receptors originate from a human donor in good health.

The chain links TRBV7-2 to TRBJ2-4; D is possibly TRBD2 (6 bases). The V gene's germline CDR1 is SGHTA and CDR2 FQGNSA. The CDR3 is made up of 14 amino acids. Deletions cut 5 bases from V and 9 bases from J, with 17 bases between. DNA of the CDR3: TGTGCCAGCAGCCCTGGTCCGGGAGTGGGCATTCAGTACTTC. Residues: CASSPGPGVGIQYF.

This clonotype was recorded many times. This rearrangement joins TRBV5-1 to TRBJ1-3; 12 bases map to TRBD1. The V segment lost 3 bases and the J segment 1 base; nucleotides outside the gene matches: 11. CDR1 is SGHRS and CDR2 is YFSETQ in the germline V gene. The CDR3 covers 19 residues. The chain's CDR3 is CASSWGTGGPRVSGNTIYF. DNA of the CDR3: TGCGCCAGCAGCTGGGGGACAGGGGGCCCCCGTGTTTCTGGAAACACCATATATTTT.

This clonotype has more than one count but fewer than ten. The chain uses TRBV6-5 and TRBJ2-7; the D is unclear. V was cut by 5 bases and J by 2 bases, with 16 bases left in between. The CDR3 sequence is 15 residues long. CDR1 and CDR2 from the germline V gene are MNHEY and SVGAGI. This CDR3 is CASSKEALPTYEQYF. In DNA form, the CDR3 reads TGTGCCAGCAGTAAAGAGGCCCTACCTACCTACGAGCAGTACTTC.

The chain joins TRBV5-1 to TRBJ2-3; no definite D call. V gave up 7 bases and J gave up 2 bases, with 17 bases separating them. This CDR3 contains 15 residues. Germline lookup yields CDR1 SGHRS and CDR2 YFSETQ. CDR3 DNA sequence: TGCGCCAGCGCCCTAGACGGTTCCGCCACAGATACGCAGTATTTT. As protein: CASALDGSATDTQYF.

The rearrangement joins TRBV20-1 to TRBJ2-3, with D tentatively TRBD1 or TRBD2 (5 bases each). The V end was cut by 6 bases, the J end by 2 bases, with 9 bases between. Germline V CDR1 and CDR2: DFQATT, SNEGSKA (reference sequence). The CDR3 runs to 12 residues. Here the CDR3 reads CSAGDLTDTQYF. The CDR3 nucleotides are TGCAGTGCGGGGGACCTCACAGATACGCAGTATTTT.

This clonotype was observed at least ten times. V usage is TRBV6-6 and J usage is TRBJ2-6; D gene unclear. The CDR3 consists of 14 residues. V shed 9 bases and J shed 1 base, with 10 bases lying between them. Per the germline V gene, CDR1 is MNHNY and CDR2 is SVGAGI (reference sequence). The CDR3: CASTPQSGANVLTF. CDR3 nucleotide sequence: TGTGCCAGTACACCCCAGTCTGGGGCCAACGTCCTGACTTTC.

This clonotype was counted a few times. This chain joins TRBV7-2 and TRBJ2-2; maybe TRBD1 (5 bases). Germline CDR1 and CDR2: SGHTA and FQGNSA. Trimming removed 6 bases at V and 6 bases at J, with 8 bases between. This CDR3 region has 12 residues. The CDR3 DNA follows: TGTGCCAGCAGGGCAGGGTCCGGGGAGCTGTTTTTT. This gives the protein CASRAGSGELFF.

This clonotype was observed a handful of times. CDR3 nucleotides: TGTGCCAGCAGCTTAGCTGGGATAGACTATGGCTACACCTTC. This sequence encodes CASSLAGIDYGYTF. The rearrangement links TRBV7-2 to TRBJ1-2, with unresolved D. Germline CDR1 SGHTA, CDR2 FQGNSA. The CDR3 contains 14 residues. Trimming shortened V by 0 bases and J by 3 bases, and 8 bases separated the two germline ends.

This clonotype has just a few counts. V gene TRBV6-5 combines with J gene TRBJ1-5, with D unclear. This CDR3 is built from 13 residues. V was pared by 6 bases and J by 6 bases, with 12 bases between. CDR1 and CDR2 (germline): MNHEY, SVGAGI. DNA for the CDR3: TGTGCCAGCAGCCAATCCCGAGGTCAGCCCCAGCATTTT. Translating it yields CASSQSRGQPQHF.

This clonotype has more than one count but fewer than ten. This chain links TRBV20-1 with TRBJ1-5, with TRBD1 matching over 7 bases. J gave up 6 bases and V 7 bases, and 15 bases lay outside the gene matches. The CDR3 covers 15 residues. CDR1 and CDR2 from the germline V gene are DFQATT and SNEGSKA (reference sequence). CDR3 sequence (DNA): TGCAGTGGATCCGAAGTCAGGGGGGGGATTCAGCCCCAGCATTTT. Protein sequence: CSGSEVRGGIQPQHF.

This chain connects TRBV10-3 to TRBJ1-1; D unresolved. Germline CDR1 is ENHRY and CDR2 is SYGVKD. The CDR3 sequence is 16 residues long. Trimming pared 3 bases from V and 1 base from J, leaving 15 bases between. CDR3 bases: TGTGCCATCAGTGACAGTCAATTTAAGGGGAACACTGAAGCTTTCTTT. Translated: CAISDSQFKGNTEAFF.

This clonotype was recorded at least ten times. The J gene is TRBJ2-7, the V gene TRBV6-2 or TRBV6-3; D unclear. Trimming stripped 2 bases from V and 1 base from J, with 21 bases between. CDR1 is MNHEY, CDR2 SVGEGT, per germline. CDR3 size: 18 residues. The CDR3 spells CASSYGISRAGRSYEQYF. In nucleotides, the CDR3 is TGTGCCAGCAGTTACGGGATTAGCCGTGCTGGGCGGTCCTACGAGCAGTACTTC.

The table lists this clonotype with a few counts. The chain couples TRBV4-2 to TRBJ2-1; D remains unclear. In germline, CDR1 is LGHNA, CDR2 YNFKEQ. CDR3 length: 15 amino acids. V lost 8 bases to trimming and J lost 0 bases, with 14 bases between them. The CDR3 region is CASVGDQSSYNEQFF. The CDR3, as DNA: TGTGCCAGCGTAGGAGACCAAAGCTCCTACAATGAGCAGTTCTTC.

This clonotype showed up many times. The chain uses TRBV7-2 and TRBJ1-1, with a tentative D call TRBD1 (5 bases). The CDR3 is 16 residues long. V lost 5 bases, J lost 2 bases, and 18 bases lay in between. In germline, CDR1 is SGHTA, CDR2 FQGNSA. The CDR3, as DNA: TGTGCCAGCAGCGAAACCTCCGGGACTGTCAACACTGAAGCTTTCTTT. This translates into CASSETSGTVNTEAFF. The variable domain in full, with the rest retrieved from reference TRBV7-2 and TRBJ1-1, is GAGVSQSPSNKVTEKGKDVELRCDPISGHTALYWYRQSLGQGLEFLIYFQGNSAPDKSGLPSDRFSAERTGGSVSTLTIQRTQQEDSAVYLCASSETSGTVNTEAFFGQGTRLTVV.

This clonotype was found a few times. The rearrangement joins TRBV2 to TRBJ1-2, with D uncertain. The V end was cut by 5 bases, the J end by 0 bases, with 13 bases between. The CDR3 runs to 15 residues. Per germline, CDR1 SNHLY and CDR2 FYNNEI. The CDR3 nucleotides are TGTGCCAGCAGTACTATGAGCGTTACTAACTATGGCTACACCTTC. This encodes CASSTMSVTNYGYTF.

Ten or more counts support this clonotype. In DNA form, the CDR3 reads TGTGCCAGCACCAGGGCAGATACGCAGTATTTT. Translating it yields CASTRADTQYF. This chain connects TRBV6-5 to TRBJ2-3; perhaps TRBD1 as D (5 bases). The CDR3 extends over 11 amino acids. Germline V gives CDR1 MNHEY, CDR2 SVGAGI. V lost 7 bases and J lost 4, with 6 bases in between.